This TCR beta chain was sequenced during a study of identical twins. Findings of the study overall: Twin-shared out-of-frame alpha sequences showed excess low generation probability. Part of the zero-insertion signal could reflect confounding by invariant MAIT and iNKT cells. Twin pairs had excess sharing that was weaker in beta out-of-frame sequences.

As for this clonotype: Its antigen is not known.

The V end was cut by 6 bases, the J end by 0 bases, with 11 bases between. This CDR3 comprises 14 residues. TCRdb reprocessed the 5' RACE reads via MiXCR and lists one record per CDR3 protein. Of fewer than 900,000 distinct CDR3 sequences listed, 18% are singletons. This sample also belongs to another study, concerning T cells expressing NK-cell markers. That report notes: Beta-chain profiling covered CD3+CD56+NKG2C+, CD3+CD56+NKG2C- and CD3+CD56-NKG2C+ sorted subsets.

This chain connects TRBV12-3 or TRBV12-4 to TRBJ2-5; no firm D call. The sequencing sample was made of PBMCs. This receptor was obtained from a woman aged 18-29 years in good health. The CDR3 bases are TGTGCCAGCAGCATCGCTCCTTACCAAGAGACCCAGTACTTC. As protein: CASSIAPYQETQYF.